This T cell receptor beta chain was sequenced during a study of cytomegalovirus exposure and HLA in healthy donors. Germline assignment: CDR1 GTSNPN and CDR2 SVGIG (reference sequence). Trimming shortened V by 2 bases and J by 5 bases, and 15 bases separated the two germline ends. This CDR3 is 14 amino acids long. Overall study findings and caveats: As confirmed in vitro, a few CMV-associated chains were specific for CMV antigens.

Profiled with immunoSEQ multiplex PCR; TCRdb holds only in-frame clones, not every one. The sample consists of fewer than 350,000 clones, 88% of them appearing once. Concerning this clone: The antigen is unknown.

The sequencing input was PBMCs. This sequence was found in a woman in her late teens or twenties in good health and CMV-seronegative. The chain joins TRBV30 to TRBJ1-1; D is possibly TRBD1 (5 bases). The CDR3: CAWSRVRTGTEAFF. The CDR3 DNA sequence: TGTGCCTGGAGTAGAGTAAGAACAGGAACTGAAGCTTTCTTT.